The rows below give T cell receptor beta chains drawn from one sample of a study of T cell responses to AZD1222 COVID-19 vaccine. The protocol was immunoSEQ multiplex PCR, while the TCRdb copy is restricted to in-frame clones and leaves out a portion. The data contain under 70,000 clones, around 80% of them singletons. The sequences come from peripheral blood, collected on day 0 of AZD1222 vaccination. The receptors come from an adult in good health. Both conserved end residues are part of each CDR3. Each record gives: V gene, clone size, J gene, D gene, CDR3 DNA, CDR3 protein. A D gene is named only where the DNA matches it firmly. For some rows the clone size is stated as once, few or many, or as a class when expanded; others skip it.

v_gene: TRBV28
abundance: -
j_gene: TRBJ1-5
d_gene: TRBD1
CDR3nt: TGTGCCAGCAGGGGACAGACATATAGCAATCAGCCCCAGCATTTT
CDR3aa: CASRGQTYSNQPQHF

v_gene: TRBV6-2/TRBV6-3
abundance: -
j_gene: TRBJ1-5
d_gene: TRBD1
CDR3nt: TGTGCCAGCAGTTACGGGGGACAGGGGAATCAGCCCCAGCATTTT
CDR3aa: CASSYGGQGNQPQHF

v_gene: TRBV4-2
abundance: -
j_gene: TRBJ1-2
d_gene: -
CDR3nt: TGTGCCAGCAGCCAGGAGGGAACAGGGTACGGTGGCTACACCTTC
CDR3aa: CASSQEGTGYGGYTF

v_gene: TRBV19
abundance: -
j_gene: TRBJ1-6
d_gene: -
CDR3nt: TGTGCCAGTAGTTTCCCAGGGGAAGGGAATTCACCCCTCCACTTT
CDR3aa: CASSFPGEGNSPLHF

v_gene: TRBV6-5
abundance: -
j_gene: TRBJ2-3
d_gene: -
CDR3nt: TGTGCCAGCAGTTACTCGGGCTCAGCAGATACGCAGTATTTT
CDR3aa: CASSYSGSADTQYF

v_gene: TRBV7-3
abundance: -
j_gene: TRBJ2-2
d_gene: -
CDR3nt: TGTGCCAGCAGCTTTAGACCCCCAGGGACCGGGGAGCTGTTTTTT
CDR3aa: CASSFRPPGTGELFF

v_gene: TRBV19
abundance: -
j_gene: TRBJ1-1
d_gene: -
CDR3nt: TGTGCCAGTAGTCCTGGGACAAGCGGCACTGAAGCTTTCTTT
CDR3aa: CASSPGTSGTEAFF

v_gene: TRBV2
abundance: -
j_gene: TRBJ1-2
d_gene: -
CDR3nt: TGTGCCAGCAGACAGACCTTCTATGGCTACACCTTC
CDR3aa: CASRQTFYGYTF

v_gene: TRBV5-4
abundance: -
j_gene: TRBJ2-5
d_gene: TRBD2
CDR3nt: TGTGCCAGCAGCTTGCTAAGACTAGCGGGAGAAGAGACCCAGTACTTC
CDR3aa: CASSLLRLAGEETQYF

v_gene: TRBV27
abundance: -
j_gene: TRBJ1-3
d_gene: -
CDR3nt: TGTGCCAGCAGCAATACAGGGATTAGTGGAAACACCATATATTTT
CDR3aa: CASSNTGISGNTIYF

v_gene: TRBV5-1
abundance: once
j_gene: TRBJ1-2
d_gene: TRBD1
CDR3nt: TGCGCCAGCAGCTTGGCCAACAGGGGATCAGGGTATGGCTACACCTTC
CDR3aa: CASSLANRGSGYGYTF

v_gene: TRBV3-1/TRBV3-2
abundance: -
j_gene: TRBJ2-7
d_gene: -
CDR3nt: TGTGCCAGCAGCCAAGTGGGAGGACCCATCAACGCCTACGAGCAGTACTTC
CDR3aa: CASSQVGGPINAYEQYF

v_gene: TRBV29-1
abundance: -
j_gene: TRBJ2-6
d_gene: -
CDR3nt: TGCAGCGCTGAGTCCGGGGAGCCCCCTGGGGCCAACGTCCTGACTTTC
CDR3aa: CSAESGEPPGANVLTF

v_gene: TRBV7-8
abundance: -
j_gene: TRBJ2-7
d_gene: -
CDR3nt: TGTGCCAGCAGCTTAGGTGACACCCACTCCTACGAGCAGTACTTC
CDR3aa: CASSLGDTHSYEQYF

v_gene: TRBV6-4
abundance: -
j_gene: TRBJ1-6
d_gene: -
CDR3nt: TGTGCCAGCAGTGACTCGTGGGGATCACCCCTCCACTTT
CDR3aa: CASSDSWGSPLHF

v_gene: TRBV7-8
abundance: -
j_gene: TRBJ1-5
d_gene: -
CDR3nt: TGTGCCAGCAGCTTAGCAGGCGGCTCGGGCAATCAGCCCCAGCATTTT
CDR3aa: CASSLAGGSGNQPQHF

v_gene: TRBV2
abundance: once
j_gene: TRBJ1-5
d_gene: -
CDR3nt: TGTGCCAGCACCCTAACCGCAGGGGAGGCAAGCAATCAGCCCCAGCATTTT
CDR3aa: CASTLTAGEASNQPQHF

v_gene: TRBV7-9
abundance: -
j_gene: TRBJ2-1
d_gene: TRBD2
CDR3nt: TGTGCCAGCAGCTTCGGCGGGGGGTACAATGAGCAGTTCTTC
CDR3aa: CASSFGGGYNEQFF

v_gene: TRBV10-1
abundance: -
j_gene: TRBJ2-7
d_gene: -
CDR3nt: TGCGCCACTTCCTCCGGACAGTCGTACGAGCAGTACTTC
CDR3aa: CATSSGQSYEQYF

v_gene: TRBV30
abundance: -
j_gene: TRBJ1-4
d_gene: TRBD1
CDR3nt: TGTGCCTGGAGTGCGACCAGGACAGGGCGAGGCGAAAAACTGTTTTTT
CDR3aa: CAWSATRTGRGEKLFF

v_gene: TRBV18
abundance: -
j_gene: TRBJ1-2
d_gene: -
CDR3nt: TGTGCCAGCTCACCGGGGGAGGGCCGGTCAAACACCTTC
CDR3aa: CASSPGEGRSNTF

v_gene: TRBV11-3
abundance: -
j_gene: TRBJ1-3
d_gene: -
CDR3nt: TGTGCCAGCAGCTTAGGGACCCTACCTACTGGAAACACCATATATTTT
CDR3aa: CASSLGTLPTGNTIYF

v_gene: TRBV25-1
abundance: many
j_gene: TRBJ2-7
d_gene: -
CDR3nt: TGTGCCAGCAGCTCCGGGCCCAACGAGCAGTACTTC
CDR3aa: CASSSGPNEQYF

v_gene: TRBV28
abundance: few
j_gene: TRBJ2-5
d_gene: -
CDR3nt: TGTGCCAGCAGTCCCTCCCGAGAGACCCAGTACTTC
CDR3aa: CASSPSRETQYF